This TCR beta chain was sequenced in a study of metastatic and nonmetastatic thyroid tumors. Across the whole study: Where malignant and benign thyroid patients were concerned, repertoires were compared across blood and tumor or nodule tissue. Findings of the study overall: It was reported that TCR beta diversity was significantly higher in malignant thyroid tumors than benign nodules, in blood and tumor.

In this sample, this clone turned up many times. The antigen remains undetermined. Original processing methods: What underpinned the distant-metastasis classifier for papillary thyroid cancer was the set of CDR3 differences across clinicopathological groups. From the PCR reads, TCRdb re-called clones with MiXCR. TCRdb's processing, not the study's, gives the V and J calls here. Among roughly 40,000 clones listed, about a sixth were seen once. This CDR3 has 15 amino acids. V was pared by 0 bases and J by 2 bases, with 12 bases between. Germline loops: CDR1 SGHKS, CDR2 YYEKEE (reference sequence). Every patient was untreated before thyroid surgery.

The chain links TRBV5-5 to TRBJ2-7; a possible D gene is TRBD1 (6 bases). The sequenced sample consisted of blood. This sequence was found in a female donor with papillary thyroid cancer or a benign thyroid nodule (not recorded which). Some clones in this sample may be carry-over from other donors' samples. For the CDR3, the DNA is TGTGCCAGCAGCTTGGCCCCGGACAGCACCTACGAGCAGTACTTC. Protein product: CASSLAPDSTYEQYF.